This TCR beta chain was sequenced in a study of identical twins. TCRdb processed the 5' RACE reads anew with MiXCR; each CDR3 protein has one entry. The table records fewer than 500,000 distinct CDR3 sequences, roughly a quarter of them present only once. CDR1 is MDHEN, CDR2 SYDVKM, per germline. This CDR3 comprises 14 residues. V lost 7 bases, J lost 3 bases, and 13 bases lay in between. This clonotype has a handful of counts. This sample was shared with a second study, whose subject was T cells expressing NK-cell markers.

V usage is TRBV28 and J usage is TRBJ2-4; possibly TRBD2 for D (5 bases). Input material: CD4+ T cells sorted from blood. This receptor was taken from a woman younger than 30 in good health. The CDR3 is CASKPREIKNIQYF. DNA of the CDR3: TGTGCCAGCAAACCCCGGGAAATCAAAAACATTCAGTACTTC.